Reported below is one T cell receptor (beta chain). The antigen is undetermined. Trimming removed 5 bases from V and 9 bases from J; junction bases left unmatched: 7. Germline V gene sequence: CDR1 SGHAT, CDR2 FQNNGV. The CDR3 has 15 residues. The data are from a study of OX40 agonist ivuxolimab in advanced cancers. Study findings and constraints: Averaged across samples, CD8+ T cells carried more expanded clones than CD4+ did.

The protocol was immunoSEQ multiplex PCR, while the TCRdb copy is restricted to in-frame clones and leaves out a portion. This sample has 52,000 or so clones; roughly 85% occur once, and the top ten carry around 3.3%. The chain is built from TRBV11-2 and TRBJ2-1; 13 bases agree with TRBD2. Specimen: CD4+ or CD8+ T cells sorted from blood, collected in a trial of the OX40 agonist ivuxolimab. The source of this sequence is an adult with an advanced solid tumor such as melanoma, head and neck, liver or kidney cancer. CDR3 loop: CASSETSGGAIEQFF. In DNA form, the CDR3 reads TGTGCCAGCAGCGAAACTAGCGGGGGGGCGATTGAGCAGTTCTTC.